The 13 T cell receptor beta chains below were found in one sample sequenced in a study of T cells in Graves' hyperthyroidism and ophthalmopathy. Amplification targeted TCR beta CDR3 regions from RNA transcripts. A set of HTBI primers served as the primers for a first-round RT-PCR of the TCR CDR3. MiXCR was run by TCRdb on the multiplex PCR reads, yielding one entry per CDR3 protein. The data contain hundreds of thousands of distinct CDR3 sequences, roughly 15% of them singletons. The sequenced sample consisted of blood. The source is a man younger than 35 with Graves' ophthalmopathy.

Of note for this clonotype: A single base separates this from a much larger clone, so it may be a read error. This sequence joins TRBV29-1 and TRBJ2-4; D is possibly TRBD1 (6 bases). Per the germline V gene, CDR1 is SQVTM and CDR2 is ANQGSEA. The CDR3 is 13 amino acids. Here the CDR3 DNA reads TGCGGCGTTGAGGGGGAAACCAAAAACATTCAGTACTTC. Its protein is CGVEGETKNIQYF.

The genes are TRBV28 and TRBJ2-3, with 8 bases lining up with TRBD1. V trimming: 7 bases; J trimming: 3 bases; junction bases outside the gene matches: 6. Germline lookup yields CDR1 MDHEN and CDR2 SYDVKM. This CDR3 has 14 residues. The CDR3 DNA follows: TGTGCCAGCACCAAAGGACAGGGAACAGATACGCAGTATTTT. Translating gives CASTKGQGTDTQYF.

This clonotype came up many times. The chain carries TRBV19 and TRBJ2-1; 7 nucleotides agree with TRBD1. CDR1 and CDR2 (germline): LNHDA, SQIVND (reference sequence). J gave up 6 bases and V 10 bases, and 6 bases lay outside the gene matches. CDR3 length: 12 residues. DNA of the CDR3: TGTGCCATACGGGCAGGGGGCAATGAGCAGTTCTTC. Translated, it gives CAIRAGGNEQFF.

This clonotype was detected many times. The V and J genes are TRBV20-1 and TRBJ2-7; TRBD1 agrees at 10 bases. The V gene end was trimmed by 4 bases and the J gene end by 6 bases; junction bases not matched to a gene: 6. This CDR3 contains 13 residues. The germline CDR1 and CDR2 sequences are DFQATT and SNEGSKA (reference sequence). The DNA for the CDR3 is TGCAGTGCTAACCGGGACAGGGGACGCGAGCAGTACTTC. It codes for CSANRDRGREQYF.

This clonotype was seen a handful of times. The rearrangement uses TRBV6-1 and TRBJ2-5, with D tentatively TRBD1 (5 bases). Trimming cost V 5 bases and J 5 bases, with 18 bases left between them. Germline V lookup: CDR1 MNHNS, CDR2 SASEGT. The CDR3 is 15 amino acids. The CDR3 is CASSTALSHRETQYF. The CDR3, as DNA: TGTGCCAGCAGTACCGCCCTCTCCCACAGGGAGACCCAGTACTTC.

In this sample, this clonotype turned up many times. This sequence joins TRBV6-5 and TRBJ1-1, with no clear D. CDR3 length: 14 amino acids. Trimming stripped 2 bases from V and 0 bases from J, with 7 bases between. Germline CDR1 reads MNHEY; CDR2 reads SVGAGI. The DNA of the CDR3 is TGTGCCAGCAGTTACAAGCCCATGAACACTGAAGCTTTCTTT. Its protein product is CASSYKPMNTEAFF.

In this sample, this clonotype turned up once. V is TRBV2 and J is TRBJ2-3, with D hard to call. V was trimmed by 10 bases and J by 2 bases, leaving 10 bases between them. The germline CDR1 and CDR2 sequences are SNHLY and FYNNEI. The CDR3 is 12 amino acids. This CDR3 reads CATTVPTDTQYF. The CDR3 coding sequence is TGTGCCACCACGGTCCCCACAGATACGCAGTATTTT.

This clonotype was found many times. V is TRBV9 and J is TRBJ2-7, with TRBD2 matching over 9 bases. The germline gives CDR1 SGDLS, CDR2 YYNGEE. The CDR3 has 12 amino acids. Unmatched junction bases numbered 0, after V lost 6 bases and J lost 2 bases. CDR3 bases: TGTGCCAGCATAGCGGGAGCCTACGAGCAGTACTTC. Its translation: CASIAGAYEQYF.

The CDR3 protein is CASSLRTTGTGITGASEKLFF. As DNA, the CDR3 is TGTGCCAGCAGCTTGAGGACAACCGGGACAGGAATCACCGGAGCGAGTGAAAAACTGTTTTTT. The rearrangement joins TRBV5-4 to TRBJ1-4, with 8 bases lining up with TRBD1. The CDR3 is 21 amino acids. V was clipped by 1 base and J by 7 bases; unmatched bases: 24. Germline V gene data show CDR1 as SGHNT and CDR2 as YYREEE (reference sequence).

This clonotype was counted many times. The chain combines TRBV20-1 with TRBJ1-5; 12 bases agree with TRBD1. In germline, CDR1 is DFQATT, CDR2 SNEGSKA (reference sequence). With V trimmed by 2 bases and J by 7 bases, 3 bases remained unmatched. This CDR3 is built from 14 residues. The CDR3 DNA sequence: TGCAGTGCTAGATTGGGACAGGGGGCACAGCCCCAGCATTTT. Its protein is CSARLGQGAQPQHF.

This clonotype was counted ten times or more. V is TRBV6-1 and J is TRBJ2-3, with 11 positions matching TRBD2. The CDR3 sequence is 15 residues long. Germline V CDR1 and CDR2: MNHNS, SASEGT. With V trimmed by 6 bases and J by 2 bases, 4 bases remained unmatched. CDR3 protein: CASRSSGGFTDTQYF. CDR3 DNA: TGTGCCAGCAGGTCTAGCGGGGGGTTCACAGATACGCAGTATTTT.

The chain is built from TRBV18 and TRBJ1-4, with TRBD1 matching over 8 bases. V shed 4 bases and J 11 bases; nucleotides not matched to a gene: 3. The CDR3 length is 12 residues. Germline CDR1 is KGHSH and CDR2 is LQKENI. This CDR3 is CASSQDRDKLFF. CDR3 in DNA: TGTGCCAGCTCACAGGACAGGGACAAACTGTTTTTT.

J is TRBJ2-2 and V is TRBV7-9, with D maybe TRBD1 (5 bases). Between the trimmed V and J ends, which lost 1 base and 0 bases, there was a span of 9 bases. Germline V gene sequence: CDR1 SEHNR, CDR2 FQNEAQ (reference sequence). The CDR3 covers 16 residues. CDR3 in DNA: TGTGCCAGCAGCTTAGTAGGGGCACCGAACACCGGGGAGCTGTTTTTT. Amino acids: CASSLVGAPNTGELFF.